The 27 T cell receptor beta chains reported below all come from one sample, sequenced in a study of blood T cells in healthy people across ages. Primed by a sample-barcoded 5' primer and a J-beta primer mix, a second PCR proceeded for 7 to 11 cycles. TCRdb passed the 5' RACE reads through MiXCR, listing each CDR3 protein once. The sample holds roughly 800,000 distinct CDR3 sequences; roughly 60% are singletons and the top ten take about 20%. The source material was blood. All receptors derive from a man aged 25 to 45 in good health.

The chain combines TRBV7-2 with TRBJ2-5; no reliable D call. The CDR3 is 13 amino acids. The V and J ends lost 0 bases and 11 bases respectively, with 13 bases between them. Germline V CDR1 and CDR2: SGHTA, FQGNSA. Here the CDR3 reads CASSLAVANEQYF. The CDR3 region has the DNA TGTGCCAGCAGCTTAGCCGTCGCAAATGAGCAGTACTTC.

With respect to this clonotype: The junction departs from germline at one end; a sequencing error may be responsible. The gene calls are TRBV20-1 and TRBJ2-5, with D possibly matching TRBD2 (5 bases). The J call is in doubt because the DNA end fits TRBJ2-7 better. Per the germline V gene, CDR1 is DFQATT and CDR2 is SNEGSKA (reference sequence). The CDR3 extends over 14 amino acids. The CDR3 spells CGARVLDLPYEQYF. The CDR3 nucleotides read TGCGGTGCTAGAGTTTTGGACTTACCCTACGAGCAGTACTTC.

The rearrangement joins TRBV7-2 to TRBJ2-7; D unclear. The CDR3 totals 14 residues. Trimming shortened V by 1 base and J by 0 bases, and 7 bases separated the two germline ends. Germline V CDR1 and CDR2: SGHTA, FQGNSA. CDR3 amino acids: CASSLGPDSYEQYF. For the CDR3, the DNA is TGTGCCAGCAGCTTAGGGCCGGACTCCTACGAGCAGTACTTC.

The CDR3 loop is CSAAPGSSVYEQYF. The CDR3 DNA is TGCAGTGCGGCCCCCGGGTCTTCGGTCTACGAGCAGTACTTC. The chain employs TRBV20-1 and TRBJ2-4; D ambiguous. TRBJ2-7 matches the DNA end more closely, so the J call is doubtful. The V gene's germline CDR1 is DFQATT and CDR2 SNEGSKA (reference sequence). The CDR3 covers 14 residues.

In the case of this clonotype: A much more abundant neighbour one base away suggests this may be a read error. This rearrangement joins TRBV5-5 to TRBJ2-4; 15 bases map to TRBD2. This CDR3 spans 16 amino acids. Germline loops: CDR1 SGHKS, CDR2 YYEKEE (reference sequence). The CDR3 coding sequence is TGTGCCAGAAGCTTGGGACTAGCGGGGGGACAAAACATTCAGTACTTC. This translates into CARSLGLAGGQNIQYF. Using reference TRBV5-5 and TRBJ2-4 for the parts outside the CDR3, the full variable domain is DAGVTQSPTHLIKTRGQQVTLRCSPISGHKSVSWYQQVLGQGPQFIFQYYEKEERGRGNFPDRFSARQFPNYSSELNVNALLLGDSALYLCARSLGLAGGQNIQYFGAGTRLSVL.

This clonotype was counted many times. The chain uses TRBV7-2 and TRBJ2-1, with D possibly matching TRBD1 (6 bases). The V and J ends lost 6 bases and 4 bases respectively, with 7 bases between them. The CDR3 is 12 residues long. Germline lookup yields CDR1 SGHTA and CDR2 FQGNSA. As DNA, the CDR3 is TGTGCCAGCAGACAGGGATACAATGAGCAGTTCTTC. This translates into CASRQGYNEQFF.

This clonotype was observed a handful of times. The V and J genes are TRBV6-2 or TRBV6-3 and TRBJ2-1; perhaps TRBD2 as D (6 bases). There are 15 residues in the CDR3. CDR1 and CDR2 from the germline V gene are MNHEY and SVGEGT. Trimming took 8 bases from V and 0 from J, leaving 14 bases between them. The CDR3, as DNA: TGTGCCAGCGGTGCGGGAAGCTACTCCTACAATGAGCAGTTCTTC. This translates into CASGAGSYSYNEQFF.

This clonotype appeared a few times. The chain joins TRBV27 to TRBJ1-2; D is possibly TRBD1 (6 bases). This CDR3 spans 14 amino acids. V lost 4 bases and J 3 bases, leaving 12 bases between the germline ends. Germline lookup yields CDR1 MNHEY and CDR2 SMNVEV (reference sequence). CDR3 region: CASSWKGGYYGYTF. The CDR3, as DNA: TGTGCCAGCAGTTGGAAGGGGGGGTACTATGGCTACACCTTC.

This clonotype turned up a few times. The DNA for the CDR3 is TGTGCCAGCAGTTACTCAGCCCCAATGCGGGGGTACGAGCAGTACTTC. Protein product: CASSYSAPMRGYEQYF. The chain employs TRBV6-5 and TRBJ2-7, with TRBD2 matching over 7 bases. The CDR3 covers 16 residues. V lost 0 bases, J lost 4 bases, and 9 bases stayed unmatched. Looked up from germline, CDR1 is MNHEY and CDR2 is SVGAGI.

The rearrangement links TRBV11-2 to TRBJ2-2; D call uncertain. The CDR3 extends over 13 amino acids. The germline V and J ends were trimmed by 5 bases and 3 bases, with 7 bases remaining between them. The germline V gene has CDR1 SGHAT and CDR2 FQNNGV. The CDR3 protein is CASSRHDTGELFF. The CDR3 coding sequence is TGTGCCAGCAGCCGACACGACACCGGGGAGCTGTTTTTT.

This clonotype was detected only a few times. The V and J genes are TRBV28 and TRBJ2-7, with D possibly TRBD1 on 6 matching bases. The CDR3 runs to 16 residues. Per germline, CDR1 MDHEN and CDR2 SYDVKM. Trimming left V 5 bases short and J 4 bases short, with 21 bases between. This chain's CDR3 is CASSLGFGQGWYEQYF. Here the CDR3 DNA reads TGTGCCAGCAGTCTTGGGTTTGGGCAGGGGTGGTACGAGCAGTACTTC.

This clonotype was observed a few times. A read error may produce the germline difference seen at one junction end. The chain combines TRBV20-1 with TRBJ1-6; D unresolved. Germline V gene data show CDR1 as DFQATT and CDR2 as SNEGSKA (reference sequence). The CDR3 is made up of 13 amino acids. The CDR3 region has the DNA TGTAGTGCTAGAGACCAGGACGGCTCACCCCTCCACTTT. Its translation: CSARDQDGSPLHF.

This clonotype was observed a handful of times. The CDR3 sequence: CASSLAGVRATQYF. Here the CDR3 DNA reads TGCGCCAGCAGCCTAGCGGGAGTAAGGGCTACGCAGTATTTT. The chain carries TRBV4-3 and TRBJ2-3, with 9 positions matching TRBD2. Unmatched junction bases numbered 7, after V lost 4 bases and J lost 8 bases. The CDR3 consists of 14 residues. Looked up from germline, CDR1 is LGHNA and CDR2 is YSLEER.

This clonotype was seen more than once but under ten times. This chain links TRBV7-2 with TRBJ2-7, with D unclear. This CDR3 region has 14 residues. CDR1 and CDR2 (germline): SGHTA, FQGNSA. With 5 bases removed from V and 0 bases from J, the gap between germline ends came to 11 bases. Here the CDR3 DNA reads TGTGCCAGCAGCCGGATGCTCAGCTCCTACGAGCAGTACTTC. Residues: CASSRMLSSYEQYF.

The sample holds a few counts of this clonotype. The CDR3 nucleotides read TGTGCCAGCAGCGGCGGACAGATAAATAACTATGGCTACACCTTC. Its protein product is CASSGGQINNYGYTF. V gene TRBV6-5 combines with J gene TRBJ1-2; maybe TRBD1 (6 bases). Trimming left V 6 bases short and J 1 base short, with 15 bases between. Germline CDR1 and CDR2: MNHEY and SVGAGI. This CDR3 is built from 15 residues.

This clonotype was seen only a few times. The CDR3 region has the DNA TGCAGTGCTGCCCTGCCAAGCAACTATGGCTACACCTTC. The encoded protein is CSAALPSNYGYTF. The genes are TRBV20-1 and TRBJ1-2; D call uncertain. Germline-derived CDR1 and CDR2 are DFQATT and SNEGSKA (reference sequence). Between the trimmed V and J ends, which lost 5 bases and 2 bases, there was a span of 12 bases. The CDR3 totals 13 residues.

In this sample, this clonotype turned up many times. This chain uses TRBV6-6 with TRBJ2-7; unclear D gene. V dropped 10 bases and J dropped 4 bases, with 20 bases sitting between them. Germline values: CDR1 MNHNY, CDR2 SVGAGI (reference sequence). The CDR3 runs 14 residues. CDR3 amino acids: CATLSGRLEYEQYF. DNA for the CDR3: TGTGCCACCCTGTCTGGGCGCCTTGAATACGAGCAGTACTTC.

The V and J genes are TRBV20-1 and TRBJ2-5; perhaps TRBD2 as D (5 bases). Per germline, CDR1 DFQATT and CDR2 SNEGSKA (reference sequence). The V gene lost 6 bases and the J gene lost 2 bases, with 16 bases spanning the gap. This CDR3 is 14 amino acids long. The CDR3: CSANSRGAQETQYF. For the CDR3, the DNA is TGCAGTGCAAATAGCCGGGGAGCTCAAGAGACCCAGTACTTC.

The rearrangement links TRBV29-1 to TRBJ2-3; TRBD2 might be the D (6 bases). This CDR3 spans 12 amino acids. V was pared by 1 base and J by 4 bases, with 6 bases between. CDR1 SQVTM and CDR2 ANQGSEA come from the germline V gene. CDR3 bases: TGCAGCGTTGAAGCGGGGGCAGATACGCAGTATTTT. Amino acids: CSVEAGADTQYF.

This chain's CDR3 is CASSRLTSSAANYGYTF. The DNA of the CDR3 is TGTGCCAGCAGTCGGCTAACCTCGAGTGCAGCTAACTATGGCTACACCTTC. The chain employs TRBV6-1 and TRBJ1-2; D not certain. The CDR3 runs 17 residues. In germline, CDR1 is MNHNS, CDR2 SASEGT. The V and J ends lost 5 bases and 0 bases respectively, with 19 bases between them.

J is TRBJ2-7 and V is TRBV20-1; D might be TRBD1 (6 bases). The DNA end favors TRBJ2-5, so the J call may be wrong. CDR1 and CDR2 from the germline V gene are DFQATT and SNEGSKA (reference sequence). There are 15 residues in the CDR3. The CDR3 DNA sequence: TGCAGTGCTAATGGAGCGGAAGGGGGTCTAGAGACCCAGTACTTC. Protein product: CSANGAEGGLETQYF.

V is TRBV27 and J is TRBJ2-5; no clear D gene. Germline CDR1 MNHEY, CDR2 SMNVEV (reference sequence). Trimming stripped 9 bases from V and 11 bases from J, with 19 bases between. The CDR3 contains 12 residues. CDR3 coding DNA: TGTGCCAGTAACGCTTTCGGCAATGAGCAGTACTTC. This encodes CASNAFGNEQYF.

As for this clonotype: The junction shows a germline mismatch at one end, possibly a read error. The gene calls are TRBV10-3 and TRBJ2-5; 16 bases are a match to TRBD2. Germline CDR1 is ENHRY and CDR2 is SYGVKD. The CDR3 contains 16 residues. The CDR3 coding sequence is TGTGTCATCAGCGGGACTAGCGGGAGGGGAGAAGAGACCCAGTACTTC. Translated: CVISGTSGRGEETQYF.

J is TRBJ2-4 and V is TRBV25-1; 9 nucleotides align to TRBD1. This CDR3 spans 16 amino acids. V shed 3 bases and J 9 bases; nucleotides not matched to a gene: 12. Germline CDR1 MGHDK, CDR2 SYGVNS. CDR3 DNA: TGTGCCAGCAGTGATTCCGGGACAGGGAAAATGGGCATTCAGTACTTC. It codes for CASSDSGTGKMGIQYF. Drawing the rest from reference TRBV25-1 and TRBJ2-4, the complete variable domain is EADIYQTPRYLVIGTGKKITLECSQTMGHDKMYWYQQDPGMELHLIHYSYGVNSTEKGDLSSESTVSRIRTEHFPLTLESARPSHTSQYLCASSDSGTGKMGIQYFGAGTRLSVL.

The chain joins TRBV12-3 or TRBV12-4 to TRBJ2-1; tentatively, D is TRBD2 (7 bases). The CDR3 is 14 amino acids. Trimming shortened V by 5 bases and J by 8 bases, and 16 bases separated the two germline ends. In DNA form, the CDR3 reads TGTGCCAGCAGTGTCAGACTAGGGGGGGATGAGCAGTTCTTC. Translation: CASSVRLGGDEQFF.

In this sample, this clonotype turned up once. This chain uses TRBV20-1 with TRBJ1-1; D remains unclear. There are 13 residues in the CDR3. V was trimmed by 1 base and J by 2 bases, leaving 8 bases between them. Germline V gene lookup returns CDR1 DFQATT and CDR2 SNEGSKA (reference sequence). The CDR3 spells CSARGSDNTEAFF. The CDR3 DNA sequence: TGCAGTGCTAGAGGTAGTGACAACACTGAAGCTTTCTTT.

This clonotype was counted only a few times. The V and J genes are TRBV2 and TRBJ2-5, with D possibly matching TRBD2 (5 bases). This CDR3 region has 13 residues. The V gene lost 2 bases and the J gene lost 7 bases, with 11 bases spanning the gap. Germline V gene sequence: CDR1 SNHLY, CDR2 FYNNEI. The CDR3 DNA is TGTGCCAGCAGTGAAATACTAGATGCGACCCAGTACTTC. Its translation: CASSEILDATQYF.